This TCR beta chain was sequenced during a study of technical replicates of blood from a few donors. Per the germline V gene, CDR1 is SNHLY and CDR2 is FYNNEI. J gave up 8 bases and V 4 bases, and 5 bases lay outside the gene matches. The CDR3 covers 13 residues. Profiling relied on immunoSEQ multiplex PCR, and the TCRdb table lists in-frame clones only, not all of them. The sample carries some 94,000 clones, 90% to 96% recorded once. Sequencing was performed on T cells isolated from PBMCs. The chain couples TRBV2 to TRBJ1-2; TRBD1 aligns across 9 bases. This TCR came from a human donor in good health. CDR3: CASSAGQGRGYTF. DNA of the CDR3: TGTGCCAGCAGTGCGGGACAGGGCCGGGGCTACACCTTC. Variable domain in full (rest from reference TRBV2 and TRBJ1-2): EPEVTQTPSHQVTQMGQEVILRCVPISNHLYFYWYRQILGQKVEFLVSFYNNEISEKSEIFDDQFSVERPDGSNFTLKIRSTKLEDSAMYFCASSAGQGRGYTFGSGTRLTVV.